This TCR beta chain was identified in a study of CD8 T cells in Susac syndrome (dated by TCRdb to between 2018 and 2021). Background for the entire study: Whether CD8+ T cell activation and differentiation in Susac syndrome was antigen driven was tested using repertoire sequencing. General conclusions and limits of the study: The number of individuals in the TCR sequencing and HLA analysis was recognized as being relatively small.

RNA was extracted with the RNeasy kit and about 0.45 to 1 ug was reverse transcribed using random hexamers. The immunoSEQ multiplex PCR assay, which covers 54 Vbeta and 13 Jbeta segments, was used to amplify TCR beta CDR3 regions. PCR amplification bias was corrected using a synthetic template baseline for primer optimization and computational correction. Concerning the study's data processing: Reads were annotated to V, D and J genes according to IMGT and were analyzed with immunoSEQ Analyzer, with only productive sequences retained. Clonality was computed as one minus Shannon entropy normalized by log2 of the number of productive unique sequences. For each patient and control, public and private clones were evaluated within the 100 most prevalent clones. Susac-specific clones were defined as absent from healthy and MS cohorts, 1052 published viral clones and other ImmuneACCESS disease sequences. TCRdb took the public reads, trimmed them with fastp at Q25, ran MiXCR for clone calling and kept in-frame beta chains. Identical CDR3 proteins give one entry, which carries the most common genes and DNA. The V and J calls and clone size come from TCRdb's table, not from the authors' own analysis. The sample data list 110,000 or so distinct CDR3 sequences, and over 90% of these were observed just once. Of the sample, roughly 0.14% is held by the ten largest clones.

High-throughput TCR beta sequencing profiled peripheral blood CD8+ and CD4+ T cells from healthy donors, Susac syndrome patients and multiple sclerosis patients. Healthy donors were age- and sex-matched controls. Bulk CD8+ and CD4+ T cells were purified by magnetic negative isolation, whereas CD8+ TEMRA cells were enriched by FACS. Blood was drawn into EDTA tubes, processed within 24 hours, and PBMCs were isolated by density gradient centrifugation. PBMCs intended for TCR sequencing were cryopreserved in liquid nitrogen and were subsequently thawed in a 37 degrees C water bath. Purity of sorted or isolated CD4+, CD8+ and CD8+ TEMRA cells was at least 90%. At the junction V is shortened by 0 bases and J by 8 bases; bases outside the gene matches: 6. CDR1 and CDR2 (LNHDA, SQIVND) derive from the germline V gene (reference sequence). The CDR3 measures 15 amino acids from cysteine to phenylalanine. Of all the DNA, just the CDR3 is kept, 45 bases in frame from base 1.

To note about this clonotype: The specificity of this receptor is unknown. No per-base quality is available; no much larger clone lies one base away.

This clonotype was obtained from a human donor in good health. The sequence is built from TRBV19 and TRBJ1-4; the junction holds 7 bases that match TRBD1. The sample comprised CD4+ T cells from PBMCs. The sequenced DNA is TGTGCCAGTAGTATAGAGCAGGGGACAGACGAAAAACTGTTTTTT. Translated, this is CASSIEQGTDEKLFF.